The T cell receptor (beta chain) described here comes from a study of blood T cells in healthy people across ages. The CDR3 is 13 residues long. Germline CDR1 ENHRY, CDR2 SYGVKD. V was trimmed by 7 bases and J by 1 base, leaving 10 bases between them. Samples had at least 6 million PBMCs isolated from them. Sample-barcoded 5' priming and a J-beta primer mix drove a second PCR of roughly 7 to 11 cycles. TCRdb used MiXCR to reprocess the 5' RACE reads, holding one entry per CDR3 protein. The sample has about 750,000 distinct CDR3 sequences, 50% to 65% seen once. The source of this sequence is a man older than 75 in good health. Material for sequencing was blood. The chain has TRBV10-3 and TRBJ2-5; D perhaps matches TRBD2 (5 bases). The CDR3 nucleotides read TGTGCCATCATGGAAAGCGGCCAAGAGACCCAGTACTTC. Translation: CAIMESGQETQYF.